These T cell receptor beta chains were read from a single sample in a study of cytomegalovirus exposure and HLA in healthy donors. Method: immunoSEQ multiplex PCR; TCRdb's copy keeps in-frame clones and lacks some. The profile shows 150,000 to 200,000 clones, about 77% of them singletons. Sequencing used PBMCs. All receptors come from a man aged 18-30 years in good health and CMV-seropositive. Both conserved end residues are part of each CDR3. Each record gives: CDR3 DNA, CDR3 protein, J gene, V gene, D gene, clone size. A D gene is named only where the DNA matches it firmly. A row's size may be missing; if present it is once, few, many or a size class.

TGTGCCAGCAGCCGCCTGACAGATTCCTCCTACAATGAGCAGTTCTTC,CASSRLTDSSYNEQFF,TRBJ2-1,TRBV4-2,.,once
TGTGCCAGCAGTTACTCGTTTTCCCAGGGGGTCTATGGCTACACCTTC,CASSYSFSQGVYGYTF,TRBJ1-2,TRBV6-5,TRBD1,.
TGTGCCAGCAGCCCCACTAGGGGGGGCGCAGTCACAGATACGCAGTATTTT,CASSPTRGGAVTDTQYF,TRBJ2-3,TRBV13,.,.
TGTGCCAGCAGGACAGCCCCCGCGACAACTAATGAAAAACTGTTTTTT,CASRTAPATTNEKLFF,TRBJ1-4,TRBV19,.,.
TGTGCCATAAGTCGGGGCGGGGCGGGGGAGCAGTACTTC,CAISRGGAGEQYF,TRBJ2-7,TRBV25-1,.,.
TGTGCCAGCAGCCAAGAACGCCTAGCGGGAGGAGGTGAGCAGTTCTTC,CASSQERLAGGGEQFF,TRBJ2-1,TRBV4-2,TRBD2,.
TGTGCCAGCAGCCCGGGACAGGCGGGTAATCAGCCCCAGCATTTT,CASSPGQAGNQPQHF,TRBJ1-5,TRBV7-9,TRBD1,.
TGCAGCGTTGGGGGGACTAGCGGGATTCATTCCTACGAGCAGTACTTC,CSVGGTSGIHSYEQYF,TRBJ2-7,TRBV29-1,TRBD2,.
TGTGCCAGCAGCGTAGCGGGAAGAACCACAGATACGCAGTATTTT,CASSVAGRTTDTQYF,TRBJ2-3,TRBV9,.,once
TGTGCCAGCAGCCAAAGCGAGGGCATGAACACTGAAGCTTTCTTT,CASSQSEGMNTEAFF,TRBJ1-1,TRBV14,.,.
TGTGCCAGCAGTGAAGCGGTGGGGTGGGGGGGCCCCGGGGAGCTGTTTTTT,CASSEAVGWGGPGELFF,TRBJ2-2,TRBV6-1,.,.
TGTGCCAGCAGTAGACTAGCGGGGTCCTACGAGCAGTACTTC,CASSRLAGSYEQYF,TRBJ2-7,TRBV6-5,TRBD2,.
TGTGCCAGCAGCCCCAGGGGGCGCCCCGGGGAGCTGTTTTTT,CASSPRGRPGELFF,TRBJ2-2,TRBV11-2,TRBD1,.
TGTGCCAGCAGTGGGGCAGGCTTACTGTTTTTT,CASSGAGLLFF,TRBJ1-4,TRBV2,.,.
TGCGCCAGCAGCTGGAATAGTGGGGGGGCCGCAGATACGCAGTATTTT,CASSWNSGGAADTQYF,TRBJ2-3,TRBV5-1,.,.
TGTGCCAGCAGCGTCCGAGCGGGAGGTCACACCGGGGAGCTGTTTTTT,CASSVRAGGHTGELFF,TRBJ2-2,TRBV9,TRBD2,.
TGTGCCATCAGGCGAGGTCCCTTCGAGACCCAGTACTTC,CAIRRGPFETQYF,TRBJ2-5,TRBV10-3,.,once
TGTGCCACCAGCAGAGATCTCGGGATCTCTGGAAACACCATATATTTT,CATSRDLGISGNTIYF,TRBJ1-3,TRBV15,.,.